These T cell receptor beta chains were read from a single sample in a study of blood T cell repertoires in COVID-19. Repertoires were generated with immunoSEQ multiplex PCR, while TCRdb's copy carries only in-frame clones and drops some. The table lists a few hundred thousand clones, 84% of them singletons. The sample taken for sequencing was PBMCs or T cells enriched from blood (not recorded which). The receptors derive from a middle-aged woman who had recovered from COVID-19. The CDR3 runs from the conserved cysteine through the conserved F or W. The D gene is left open where the match is weak. Expanded clones are given a class, and other clones once, few, many or no size at all.

CDR3 protein | CDR3 DNA | CDR3 length | clone size | D gene | J gene | V gene
CASRVLAGGGDTGELFF | TGTGCCAGCAGAGTACTAGCGGGAGGTGGGGACACCGGGGAGCTGTTTTTT | 17 | . | TRBD2 | TRBJ2-2 | TRBV2
CASSMGATYGYTF | TGTGCCAGCAGTATGGGGGCCACCTATGGCTACACCTTC | 13 | . | . | TRBJ1-2 | TRBV11-2
CASSEFASGYNNEQFF | TGTGCCAGCAGTGAATTCGCTAGCGGGTATAACAATGAGCAGTTCTTC | 16 | . | TRBD2 | TRBJ2-1 | TRBV6-1
CASSRNGRRGTEAFF | TGTGCCAGCAGCCGGAATGGGCGCAGGGGCACTGAAGCTTTCTTT | 15 | . | . | TRBJ1-1 | TRBV5-6
CASSLAGADTQYF | TGTGCCAGCAGCTTGGCTGGAGCAGATACGCAGTATTTT | 13 | . | . | TRBJ2-3 | TRBV7-2
CASSLAGQNTEAFF | TGTGCCAGCAGTTTGGCAGGGCAGAACACTGAAGCTTTCTTT | 14 | . | . | TRBJ1-1 | TRBV28
CASGLVPVLAGGPVETQYF | TGTGCTAGTGGTTTGGTACCCGTGCTAGCGGGAGGACCAGTAGAGACCCAGTACTTC | 19 | . | TRBD2 | TRBJ2-5 | TRBV12-5
CASSLQRQASYGYTF | TGTGCCAGCAGCTTACAAAGACAGGCCTCCTATGGCTACACCTTC | 15 | . | . | TRBJ1-2 | TRBV7-9
CASSLNPGLVREQYF | TGTGCCAGCAGTCTCAATCCGGGACTAGTTCGCGAGCAGTACTTC | 15 | . | TRBD2 | TRBJ2-7 | TRBV6-5
CASSETGPDEQYF | TGTGCCAGCTCAGAGACAGGGCCGGACGAGCAGTACTTC | 13 | . | TRBD1 | TRBJ2-7 | TRBV18
CASSLAGLAGVNEQFF | TGCGCCAGCAGCTTGGCCGGGCTAGCGGGAGTCAATGAGCAGTTCTTC | 16 | . | TRBD2 | TRBJ2-1 | TRBV5-1
CASSLTDPSNQPQHF | TGCGCCAGCAGCTTGACAGATCCGAGCAATCAGCCCCAGCATTTT | 15 | once | . | TRBJ1-5 | TRBV5-1
CATSGLAGATDTQYF | TGTGCCACCAGCGGACTAGCGGGAGCCACAGATACGCAGTATTTT | 15 | . | TRBD2 | TRBJ2-3 | TRBV24-1
CASSRLQGAYSPLHF | TGTGCCAGCAGCCGTTTACAGGGGGCCTATTCACCCCTCCACTTT | 15 | . | TRBD1 | TRBJ1-6 | TRBV11-2
CASSIRFVGVAYEQYF | TGTGCCAGTAGTATACGTTTTGTAGGAGTTGCCTACGAGCAGTACTTC | 16 | . | . | TRBJ2-7 | TRBV19
CASRALNINTEAFF | TGTGCCAGTAGGGCTTTGAACATTAACACTGAAGCTTTCTTT | 14 | . | . | TRBJ1-1 | TRBV19
CASSVGTAYSNQPQHF | TGTGCCAGCAGCGTTGGGACAGCGTATAGCAATCAGCCCCAGCATTTT | 16 | . | TRBD1 | TRBJ1-5 | TRBV2
CAWRGQGWTYNEQFF | TGTGCCTGGAGGGGACAGGGGTGGACCTACAATGAGCAGTTCTTC | 15 | . | TRBD1 | TRBJ2-1 | TRBV30
CASSKRMGEGNEGTEAFF | TGTGCCAGCAGCAAAAGGATGGGGGAGGGTAACGAGGGGACTGAAGCTTTCTTT | 18 | . | . | TRBJ1-1 | TRBV21-1
CASGLGQGNQPQHF | TGTGCTAGTGGTTTGGGACAGGGTAATCAGCCCCAGCATTTT | 14 | . | TRBD1 | TRBJ1-5 | TRBV12-5
CASSAHSRGNTEAFF | TGTGCCAGCTCAGCCCACAGCAGGGGAAACACTGAAGCTTTCTTT | 15 | once | . | TRBJ1-1 | TRBV18
CASSPPVGAGEVEQFF | TGTGCCAGCAGCCCTCCTGTTGGAGCGGGGGAGGTTGAGCAGTTCTTC | 16 | few | TRBD2 | TRBJ2-1 | TRBV9
CASSSMDSYGYTF | TGTGCCAGCAGCTCAATGGACAGCTATGGCTACACCTTC | 13 | few | . | TRBJ1-2 | TRBV28
CASSQRPGSGANVLTF | TGTGCCAGCAGTCAGCGCCCGGGTTCTGGGGCCAACGTCCTGACTTTC | 16 | . | . | TRBJ2-6 | TRBV28
CASSLLGTGGEKLFF | TGTGCCAGCAGTTTGCTGGGGACAGGGGGCGAAAAACTGTTTTTT | 15 | . | TRBD1 | TRBJ1-4 | TRBV6-5
CASSPLAGKSSYNEQFF | TGTGCCAGCAGTCCTCTAGCGGGGAAAAGCTCCTACAATGAGCAGTTCTTC | 17 | . | TRBD2 | TRBJ2-1 | TRBV28
CASSLSQSTDTQYF | TGTGCCAGCAGCTTATCCCAGAGCACAGATACGCAGTATTTT | 14 | . | . | TRBJ2-3 | TRBV7-2
CASSAGTEYGYTF | TGTGCCAGCAGTGCAGGGACAGAGTATGGCTACACCTTC | 13 | few | TRBD1 | TRBJ1-2 | TRBV28
CASRYDQDTGELFF | TGTGCCAGTAGGTATGACCAGGACACCGGGGAGCTGTTTTTT | 14 | . | . | TRBJ2-2 | TRBV19
CASSSGRLAVTGELFF | TGCGCCAGCAGCTCAGGGAGGCTAGCGGTTACCGGGGAGCTGTTTTTT | 16 | . | TRBD2 | TRBJ2-2 | TRBV5-1
CATRGRDRVNEQFF | TGTGCCACCAGGGGGCGGGACAGGGTCAATGAGCAGTTCTTC | 14 | . | TRBD1 | TRBJ2-1 | TRBV24-1
CASSSRGRSTDTQYF | TGCGCCAGCAGCTCGCGGGGGCGCTCCACAGATACGCAGTATTTT | 15 | . | . | TRBJ2-3 | TRBV5-1
CASSPDYGYTF | TGTGCCAGTAGCCCGGACTATGGCTACACCTTC | 11 | . | . | TRBJ1-2 | TRBV19
CASSRSLGSYNEQFF | TGTGCCAGCAGTCGGTCCCTCGGCTCCTACAATGAGCAGTTCTTC | 15 | . | . | TRBJ2-1 | TRBV6-5
CSVGQGIGYIQYF | TGCAGCGTTGGGCAGGGAATCGGTTACATTCAGTACTTC | 13 | . | . | TRBJ2-4 | TRBV29-1
CASSLAGDETQYF | TGCGCCAGCAGCTTAGCCGGGGATGAGACCCAGTACTTC | 13 | once | . | TRBJ2-5 | TRBV5-1
CASRPGQGHNEQFF | TGTGCCAGCAGGCCGGGACAGGGGCACAATGAGCAGTTCTTC | 14 | . | TRBD1 | TRBJ2-1 | TRBV27
CASSLGVLSTGELFF | TGTGCCAGCAGCTTAGGAGTACTAAGCACCGGGGAGCTGTTTTTT | 15 | . | . | TRBJ2-2 | TRBV11-2
CASSSHITEAFF | TGTGCCAGCAGTTCTCACATCACTGAAGCTTTCTTT | 12 | . | . | TRBJ1-1 | TRBV28
CASSIGLAGDLMNTGELFF | TGTGCCAGTAGTATCGGACTAGCGGGAGACCTAATGAACACCGGGGAGCTGTTTTTT | 19 | . | TRBD2 | TRBJ2-2 | TRBV19
CASSYSRTGLETQYF | TGTGCCAGCAGTTACTCGAGGACAGGGTTGGAGACCCAGTACTTC | 15 | . | TRBD1 | TRBJ2-5 | TRBV6-2/TRBV6-3